This TCR beta chain was sequenced for a study of CD8+CD57+ T cells in acquired aplastic anemia. Looking at the study overall: Sorting CD4+ and CD8+ cells gave DNA averaging approximately 3 ug. General study points: Patients versus controls showed no significant CD8+ Simpson's diversity difference. Found in both controls and patients were around 29 CD8+ CDR3 sequences.

In patients chosen for sequencing, flow cytometry had shown CD8+CD57+ cell expansion. Regarding this clonotype: No antigen is known for it.

The template used for profiling TCR beta VDJ and CDR3 was genomic DNA. TCRdb reanalysed the reads using MiXCR and keeps one entry per CDR3 protein. The data contain approximately 160,000 distinct CDR3 sequences, 40% to 55% of them singletons. Sequenced input: sorted CD4+, CD8+, or CD8+CD57+ T cells (not recorded which) from PBMCs. The source is a human donor with aplastic anemia.

This CDR3 is CSVETVSEQYF. As DNA, the CDR3 is TGCAGCGTTGAGACCGTCAGCGAGCAGTACTTC. The chain employs TRBV29-1 and TRBJ2-7; no firm D call. With 3 bases removed from V and 6 bases from J, the gap between germline ends came to 9 bases. Per germline, CDR1 SQVTM and CDR2 ANQGSEA. This CDR3 spans 11 amino acids.